These T cell receptor beta chains were read from a single sample in a study of T cell changes during pregnancy in multiple sclerosis. Assay: immunoSEQ multiplex PCR; the TCRdb copy retains only in-frame clones and omits some. Of fewer than 60,000 clones listed, roughly nine tenths are singletons. The specimen was CD4+ T cells from peripheral blood mononuclear cells, collected after pregnancy. The receptors originated from a female donor with multiple sclerosis, enrolled in a pregnancy study. CDR3s include the opening cysteine and the closing phenylalanine or tryptophan. Each record gives: J gene, D gene, V gene, clone size, CDR3 protein, CDR3 DNA. The D gene is left open where the match is weak. Some rows mark clone size as missing; the rest say once, few, many or name a class of expanded clone.

>TRBJ2-5|NA|TRBV29-1|NA
CSVRGGKETQYF
TGCAGCGTAAGGGGGGGGAAAGAGACCCAGTACTTC
>TRBJ1-3|NA|TRBV30|NA
CASGTESSGNTIYF
TGTGCCTCGGGAACAGAGAGCTCTGGAAACACCATATATTTT
>TRBJ2-2|NA|TRBV27|NA
CASSFGGNTGELFF
TGTGCCAGCAGTTTCGGGGGGAACACCGGGGAGCTGTTTTTT
>TRBJ1-5|TRBD1|TRBV30|NA
CAWEAGTGGSQPQHF
TGTGCCTGGGAAGCCGGGACAGGGGGCTCTCAGCCCCAGCATTTT
>TRBJ2-7|TRBD1|TRBV6-6|NA
CASKNTGTGNSYEQYF
TGTGCCAGCAAAAACACCGGGACAGGGAACTCCTACGAGCAGTACTTC
>TRBJ2-3|NA|TRBV11-2|NA
CASSPYDRLEW
TGTGCCAGCAGCCCTTACGACAGGCTCGAGTGG
>TRBJ2-7|NA|TRBV19|NA
CASSSSPGMGGEQYF
TGTGCCAGTAGCTCATCCCCCGGAATGGGGGGCGAGCAGTACTTC
>TRBJ1-1|NA|TRBV29-1|NA
CSGVRAGTEAFF
TGCAGCGGTGTCAGGGCAGGCACTGAAGCTTTCTTT
>TRBJ1-2|NA|TRBV5-1|NA
CASRQGGYADYGYTF
TGCGCCAGCAGGCAGGGAGGTTACGCGGACTATGGCTACACCTTC
>TRBJ1-1|NA|TRBV5-5|NA
CASSSGGTARSEAFF
TGTGCCAGCAGCTCGGGGGGGACCGCCAGGAGTGAAGCTTTCTTT
>TRBJ1-2|TRBD1|TRBV6-5|NA
CASTLTGGGGYTF
TGTGCCAGCACCTTGACAGGGGGCGGTGGCTACACCTTC
>TRBJ2-1|TRBD1|TRBV4-3|NA
CASSWTGTGGEQFF
TGCGCCAGCAGTTGGACAGGGACTGGAGGTGAGCAGTTCTTC
>TRBJ1-1|NA|TRBV19|NA
CASSTSRFNTEAFF
TGTGCCAGTAGTACCTCCAGGTTCAACACTGAAGCTTTCTTT
>TRBJ2-2|NA|TRBV6-1|few
CASKNSRDTGELFF
TGTGCCAGCAAAAACAGTCGCGACACCGGGGAGCTGTTTTTT
>TRBJ2-5|TRBD2|TRBV2|NA
CASSTSGRARETQYF
TGTGCCAGCAGTACTAGCGGGAGGGCCAGGGAGACCCAGTACTTC
>TRBJ2-1|TRBD2|TRBV30|NA
CAWSVRGSGRYNEQFF
TGTGCCTGGAGTGTACGAGGTAGCGGGAGGTACAATGAGCAGTTCTTC
>TRBJ2-3|NA|TRBV5-6|NA
CASSSLSPMDTQYF
TGTGCCAGCAGCTCCCTCAGTCCGATGGATACGCAGTATTTT
>TRBJ2-1|TRBD2|TRBV5-1|NA
CANSLGGRSSYNEQFF
TGCGCCAACAGCTTGGGCGGGAGGAGCTCCTACAATGAGCAGTTCTTC
>TRBJ1-1|NA|TRBV2|NA
CASRDWKGAFF
TGTGCCAGCAGAGACTGGAAGGGGGCTTTCTTT
>TRBJ2-7|NA|TRBV9|NA
CASTPDGSGYEQYF
TGTGCCAGCACCCCCGACGGGAGTGGCTACGAGCAGTACTTC
>TRBJ2-1|TRBD1|TRBV29-1|NA
CSVGTGGYNEQFF
TGCAGCGTTGGGACAGGGGGCTACAATGAGCAGTTCTTC
>TRBJ2-7|TRBD1|TRBV11-2|NA
CASSSGTGSYEQYF
TGTGCCAGCAGCTCGGGGACAGGTTCCTACGAGCAGTACTTC
>TRBJ2-2|TRBD2|TRBV5-4|NA
CASSLGLAGNTGELFF
TGTGCCAGCAGCTTAGGACTAGCGGGGAACACCGGGGAGCTGTTTTTT
>TRBJ1-1|TRBD1|TRBV19|NA
CASSRNTGGSTEAFF
TGTGCCAGTAGTAGAAACACAGGGGGCTCCACTGAAGCTTTCTTT
>TRBJ1-4|TRBD1|TRBV30|NA
CAWGGTGAEKLFF
TGTGCCTGGGGGGGGACAGGGGCCGAAAAACTGTTTTTT
>TRBJ2-1|NA|TRBV6-6|NA
CASSYYSDNEQFF
TGTGCCAGCAGTTACTATTCGGACAATGAGCAGTTCTTC
>TRBJ2-3|NA|TRBV6-1|NA
CASSEGSGWGTDTQYF
TGTGCCAGCAGTGAAGGGTCAGGTTGGGGCACAGATACGCAGTATTTT
>TRBJ2-5|NA|TRBV5-1|NA
CASSSPWGVEETQYF
TGCGCCAGCAGCTCACCCTGGGGAGTAGAAGAGACCCAGTACTTC
>TRBJ2-3|NA|TRBV6-5|NA
CASSYGTRPSTDTQYF
TGTGCCAGCAGTTACGGTACGCGCCCTAGCACAGATACGCAGTATTTT
>TRBJ2-2|TRBD2|TRBV19|NA
CASRVAGNTGELFF
TGTGCCAGTAGGGTAGCGGGGAACACCGGGGAGCTGTTTTTT
>TRBJ2-2|NA|TRBV18|NA
CASSYRSGELFF
TGTGCCAGCTCTTACCGGTCTGGGGAGCTGTTTTTT
>TRBJ2-7|NA|TRBV29-1|once
CSVVSVRAGHFSYEQYF
TGCAGCGTTGTTAGTGTTAGGGCGGGCCACTTCTCCTACGAGCAGTACTTC
>TRBJ2-3|TRBD1|TRBV6-1|NA
CASREFGTGGTDTQYF
TGTGCCAGCAGGGAATTCGGGACAGGGGGCACAGATACGCAGTATTTT
>TRBJ1-2|TRBD1|TRBV2|NA
CASSRAGGNYGYTF
TGTGCCAGCAGTAGGGCAGGGGGCAACTATGGCTACACCTTC
>TRBJ1-3|NA|TRBV6-5|NA
CVSSRGVTGNTIYF
TGTGTCAGCAGTCGGGGAGTTACGGGAAACACCATATATTTT
>TRBJ2-1|TRBD2|TRBV4-2|NA
CASSREREAHNEQFF
TGTGCCAGCAGCCGGGAGCGGGAGGCCCACAATGAGCAGTTCTTC
>TRBJ2-6|NA|TRBV5-1|NA
CASSLVGAYGANVLTF
TGCGCCAGCAGCTTGGTGGGGGCCTACGGGGCCAACGTCCTGACTTTC
>TRBJ2-7|NA|TRBV6-5|NA
CASKLPGSNYEQYF
TGTGCCAGCAAACTTCCAGGATCGAATTACGAGCAGTACTTC
>TRBJ2-5|NA|TRBV19|NA
CASSNDRQETQYF
TGTGCCAGTAGTAATGACAGACAAGAGACCCAGTACTTC
>TRBJ1-3|NA|TRBV28|NA
CASSLLKGSTPGNTIYF
TGTGCCAGCAGTTTATTAAAGGGGTCCACTCCTGGAAACACCATATATTTT
>TRBJ2-7|NA|TRBV5-1|NA
CASSMDGLTYEQYF
TGCGCCAGCAGCATGGACGGACTAACCTACGAGCAGTACTTC
>TRBJ2-7|NA|TRBV25-1|NA
CASSEGWGGEQYF
TGTGCCAGCAGTGAAGGTTGGGGCGGCGAGCAGTACTTC
>TRBJ2-7|TRBD1|TRBV19|once
CASRTGTGGRSEQYF
TGTGCCAGTAGAACCGGGACAGGGGGCCGGAGCGAGCAGTACTTC
>TRBJ2-5|TRBD1|TRBV4-2|once
CASSHGGQGVQETQYF
TGTGCCAGCAGCCATGGTGGACAGGGGGTACAAGAGACCCAGTACTTC
>TRBJ2-7|NA|TRBV5-1|NA
CASSLAIRGYEQYF
TGCGCCAGCAGCTTAGCGATTCGTGGATACGAGCAGTACTTC
>TRBJ1-3|NA|TRBV30|NA
CALDDPGTYSGNTIYF
TGTGCCTTAGACGACCCGGGAACTTACTCTGGAAACACCATATATTTT
>TRBJ1-2|TRBD1|TRBV27|NA
CASRRTGASYGYTF
TGTGCCAGCAGGCGGACAGGCGCCAGTTATGGCTACACCTTC
>TRBJ2-4|TRBD1|TRBV18|NA
CASSAGQGSSAKNIQYF
TGTGCCAGCTCCGCGGGACAGGGCTCTTCGGCCAAAAACATTCAGTACTTC
>TRBJ2-1|NA|TRBV7-2|NA
CASSLIARRDEQFF
TGTGCCAGCAGCTTAATAGCGAGACGAGATGAGCAGTTCTTC
>TRBJ1-1|TRBD1|TRBV28|few
CASSPPGTGAREAFF
TGTGCCAGCAGTCCTCCAGGGACAGGGGCTCGGGAAGCTTTCTTT
>TRBJ2-5|TRBD1|TRBV4-2|NA
CASSPRGQGETQYF
TGTGCCAGCAGCCCGAGGGGACAGGGCGAGACCCAGTACTTC
>TRBJ2-7|NA|TRBV7-2|NA
CASSFQGGEQYF
TGTGCCAGCAGCTTTCAAGGGGGCGAGCAGTACTTC
>TRBJ2-3|NA|TRBV5-1|NA
CASSLRGLGTDTQYF
TGCGCCAGCAGCTTGAGAGGGCTTGGCACAGATACGCAGTATTTT
>TRBJ1-2|TRBD1|TRBV10-2|NA
CASGRDRALYGYTF
TGCGCCAGCGGGCGGGACAGGGCCCTCTATGGCTACACCTTC
>TRBJ1-4|NA|TRBV5-4|NA
CASSPAGEQTNEKLFF
TGTGCCAGCAGCCCGGCTGGGGAGCAAACTAATGAAAAACTGTTTTTT
>TRBJ1-4|NA|TRBV5-6|NA
CASSLNGEDEKLFF
TGTGCCAGCAGCTTGAACGGAGAGGATGAAAAACTGTTTTTT
>TRBJ2-1|NA|TRBV21-1|NA
CASSNLRSSYNEQFF
TGTGCCAGCAGCAACCTCCGGTCCTCCTACAATGAGCAGTTCTTC
>TRBJ2-5|TRBD2|TRBV7-2|few
CASSLTSGSSPKTQYF
TGTGCCAGCAGCTTGACTAGCGGGAGTTCCCCGAAGACCCAGTACTTC
>TRBJ2-5|NA|TRBV4-2|NA
CASSGGGGETQYF
TGTGCCAGCAGCGGGGGGGGCGGAGAGACCCAGTACTTC